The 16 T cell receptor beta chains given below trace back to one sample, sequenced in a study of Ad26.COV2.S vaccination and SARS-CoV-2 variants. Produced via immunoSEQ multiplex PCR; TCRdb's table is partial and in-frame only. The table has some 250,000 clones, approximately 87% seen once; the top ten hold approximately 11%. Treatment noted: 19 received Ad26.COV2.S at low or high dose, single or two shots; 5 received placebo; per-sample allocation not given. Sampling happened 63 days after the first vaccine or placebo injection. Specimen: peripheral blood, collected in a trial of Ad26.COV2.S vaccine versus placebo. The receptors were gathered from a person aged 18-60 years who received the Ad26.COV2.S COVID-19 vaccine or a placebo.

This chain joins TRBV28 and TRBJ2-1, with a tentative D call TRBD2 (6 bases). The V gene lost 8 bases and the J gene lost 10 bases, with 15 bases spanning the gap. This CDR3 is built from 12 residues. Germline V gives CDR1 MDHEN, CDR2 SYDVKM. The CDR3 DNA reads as TGTGCCAGCTCTCCCGGGGGAGTAGAGCAGTTCTTC. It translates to CASSPGGVEQFF. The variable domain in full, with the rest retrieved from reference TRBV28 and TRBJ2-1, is DVKVTQSSRYLVKRTGEKVFLECVQDMDHENMFWYRQDPGLGLRLIYFSYDVKMKEKGDIPEGYSVSREKKERFSLILESASTNQTSMYLCASSPGGVEQFFGPGTRLTVL.

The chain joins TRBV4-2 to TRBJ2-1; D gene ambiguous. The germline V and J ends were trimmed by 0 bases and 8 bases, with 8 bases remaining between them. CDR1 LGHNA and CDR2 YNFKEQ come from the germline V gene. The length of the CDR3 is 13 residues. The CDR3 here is CASSQDRWDEQFF. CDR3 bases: TGTGCCAGCAGCCAAGATCGGTGGGATGAGCAGTTCTTC.

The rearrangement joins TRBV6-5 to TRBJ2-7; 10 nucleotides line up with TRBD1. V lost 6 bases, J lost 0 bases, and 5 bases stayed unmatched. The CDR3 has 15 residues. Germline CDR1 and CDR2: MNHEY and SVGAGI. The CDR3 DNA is TGTGCCAGCAGCCGACAGGGGGCTACCTCCTACGAGCAGTACTTC. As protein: CASSRQGATSYEQYF.

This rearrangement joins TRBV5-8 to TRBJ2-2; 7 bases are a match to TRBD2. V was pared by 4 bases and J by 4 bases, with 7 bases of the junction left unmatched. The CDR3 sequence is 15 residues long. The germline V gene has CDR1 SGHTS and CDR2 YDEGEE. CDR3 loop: CASSKGLSATGELFF. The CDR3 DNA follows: TGTGCCAGCAGCAAGGGACTATCTGCCACCGGGGAGCTGTTTTTT.

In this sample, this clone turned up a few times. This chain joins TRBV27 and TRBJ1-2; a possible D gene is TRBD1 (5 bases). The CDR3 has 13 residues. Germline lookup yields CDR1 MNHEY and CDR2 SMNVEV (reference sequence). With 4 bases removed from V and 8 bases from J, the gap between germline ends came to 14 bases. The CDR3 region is CASSWKGEGGYTF. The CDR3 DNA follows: TGTGCCAGCAGTTGGAAAGGGGAAGGAGGCTACACCTTC.

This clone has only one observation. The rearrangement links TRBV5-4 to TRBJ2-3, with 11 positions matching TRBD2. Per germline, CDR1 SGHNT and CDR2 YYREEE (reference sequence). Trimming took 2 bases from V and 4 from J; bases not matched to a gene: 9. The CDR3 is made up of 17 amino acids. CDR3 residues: CASSFPTSGMEADTQYF. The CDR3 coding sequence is TGTGCCAGCAGCTTCCCGACTAGCGGGATGGAGGCAGATACGCAGTATTTT.

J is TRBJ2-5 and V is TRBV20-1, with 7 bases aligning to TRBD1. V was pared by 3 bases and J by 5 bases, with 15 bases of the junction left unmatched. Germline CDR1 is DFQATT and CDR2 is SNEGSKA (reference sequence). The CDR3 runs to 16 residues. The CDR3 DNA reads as TGCAGTGCTAGTACTCTCCATGGGACAGTGACGGAGACCCAGTACTTC. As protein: CSASTLHGTVTETQYF.

The DNA for the CDR3 is TGTGCCAGCAGTCACGGACAGGGGGCGAATGGCTACACCTTC. It codes for CASSHGQGANGYTF. V and J are TRBV25-1 and TRBJ1-2; 11 positions agree with TRBD1. Per germline, CDR1 MGHDK and CDR2 SYGVNS. This CDR3 has 14 amino acids. The J segment lost 6 bases and the V segment lost 5 bases, leaving 5 bases of the junction unmatched.

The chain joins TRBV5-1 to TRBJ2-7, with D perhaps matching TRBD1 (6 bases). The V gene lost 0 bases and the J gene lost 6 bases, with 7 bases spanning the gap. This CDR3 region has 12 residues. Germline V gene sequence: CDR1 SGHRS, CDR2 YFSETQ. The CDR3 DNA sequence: TGCGCCAGCAGCTTGGTGGACAGCGAGCAGTACTTC. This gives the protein CASSLVDSEQYF.

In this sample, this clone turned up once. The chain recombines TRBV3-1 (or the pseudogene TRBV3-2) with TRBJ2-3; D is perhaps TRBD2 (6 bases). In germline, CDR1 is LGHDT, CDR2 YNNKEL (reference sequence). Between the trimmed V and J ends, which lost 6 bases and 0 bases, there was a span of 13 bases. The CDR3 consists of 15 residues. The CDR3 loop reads CASRPGTQSTDTQYF. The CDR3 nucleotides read TGTGCCAGCAGGCCGGGGACTCAGAGCACAGATACGCAGTATTTT.

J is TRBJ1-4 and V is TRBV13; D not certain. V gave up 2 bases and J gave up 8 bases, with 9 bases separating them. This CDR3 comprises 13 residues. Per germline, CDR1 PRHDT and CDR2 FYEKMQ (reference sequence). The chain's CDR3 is CASSLSGEEKLFF. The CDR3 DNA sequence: TGTGCCAGCAGCTTAAGCGGAGAGGAAAAACTGTTTTTT.

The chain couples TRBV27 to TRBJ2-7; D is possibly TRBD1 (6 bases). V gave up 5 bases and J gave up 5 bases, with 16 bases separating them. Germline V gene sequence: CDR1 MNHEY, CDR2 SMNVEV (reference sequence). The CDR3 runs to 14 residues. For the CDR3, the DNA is TGTGCCAGCAGTACACGTACAGGGAACGACGAGCAGTACTTC. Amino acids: CASSTRTGNDEQYF.

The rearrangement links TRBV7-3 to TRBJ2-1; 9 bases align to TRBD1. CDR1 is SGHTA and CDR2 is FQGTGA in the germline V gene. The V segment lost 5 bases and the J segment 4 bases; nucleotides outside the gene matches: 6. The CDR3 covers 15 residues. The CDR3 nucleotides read TGTGCCAGCAGCCCTACCGGGACAGGGTACAATGAGCAGTTCTTC. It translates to CASSPTGTGYNEQFF.

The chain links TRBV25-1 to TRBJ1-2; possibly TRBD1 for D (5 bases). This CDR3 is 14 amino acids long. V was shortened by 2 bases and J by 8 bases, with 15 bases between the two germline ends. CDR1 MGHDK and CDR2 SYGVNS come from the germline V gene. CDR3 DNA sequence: TGTGCCAGCAGTGAACCTCGGCAGGGCTCGGGCTACACCTTC. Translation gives CASSEPRQGSGYTF.

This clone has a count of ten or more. In nucleotides, the CDR3 is TGTGCCAGCAGCCAGCTCCTGGAAAGCTCCTACGAGCAGTACTTC. Translating gives CASSQLLESSYEQYF. The rearrangement uses TRBV4-2 and TRBJ2-7; D gene ambiguous. Germline V lookup: CDR1 LGHNA, CDR2 YNFKEQ. The CDR3 totals 15 residues. V lost 3 bases to trimming and J lost 0 bases, with 12 bases between them.

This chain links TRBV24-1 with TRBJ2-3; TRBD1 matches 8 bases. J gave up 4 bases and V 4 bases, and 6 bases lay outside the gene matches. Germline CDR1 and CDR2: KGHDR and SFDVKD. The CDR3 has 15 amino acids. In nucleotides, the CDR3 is TGTGCCACCAGTGACTTAACAGGGGGAGCAGATACGCAGTATTTT. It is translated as CATSDLTGGADTQYF.